The 7 T cell receptor beta chains given below trace back to one sample, sequenced in a study of metastatic and nonmetastatic thyroid tumors. No patient received treatment before thyroid surgery. TCRdb re-clonotyped the PCR reads via MiXCR. This table holds 10,000 to 15,000 clones, under 30% found once. Sequenced sample: tumor tissue. The source of these receptors is a female donor with papillary thyroid cancer or a benign thyroid nodule (not recorded which). Some clones in this sample may be carry-over from other donors' samples.

This clone was found many times. The gene calls are TRBV20-1 and TRBJ2-3, with 10 bases that match TRBD2. From germline, CDR1 is DFQATT and CDR2 SNEGSKA (reference sequence). The CDR3 sequence is 13 residues long. The junction had 3 bases not matched to a gene; V was cut back by 1 base and J by 8 bases. In nucleotides, the CDR3 is TGCAGTGCTAGAGGGACTAGCGGAGTTACGCAGTATTTT. This sequence encodes CSARGTSGVTQYF.

The chain has TRBV9 and TRBJ2-1, with unresolved D. The ends were cut back, 0 bases at V and 0 bases at J, with 4 bases in the middle. The CDR3 covers 14 residues. Germline CDR1 reads SGDLS; CDR2 reads YYNGEE. CDR3 coding DNA: TGTGCCAGCAGCGTAGTCTCCTCCTACAATGAGCAGTTCTTC. Translation gives CASSVVSSYNEQFF.

This clone has more than one count but fewer than ten. This chain's CDR3 is CASTYGGNTGELFF. The CDR3 DNA reads TGTGCCAGCACATATGGAGGAAACACCGGGGAGCTGTTTTTT. The chain joins TRBV6-1 to TRBJ2-2, with a tentative D call TRBD2 (5 bases). V gave up 7 bases and J gave up 2 bases, with 11 bases separating them. CDR1 and CDR2 from the germline V gene are MNHNS and SASEGT. This CDR3 region has 14 residues.

V and J are TRBV4-3 and TRBJ2-3; D may be TRBD1 or TRBD2 (5 bases each). The CDR3 contains 15 residues. The ends were cut back, 0 bases at V and 5 bases at J, with 12 bases in the middle. Germline CDR1 is LGHNA and CDR2 is YSLEER. This chain's CDR3 is CASSQDEGKGDTQYF. CDR3 sequence (DNA): TGCGCCAGCAGCCAAGATGAGGGGAAGGGAGATACGCAGTATTTT.

This clone was detected many times. Being one base from a much bigger clone, this may be a read error. The chain couples TRBV7-3 to TRBJ2-2, with TRBD1 identical over 7 bases. The CDR3 sequence is 14 residues long. Germline loops: CDR1 SGHTA, CDR2 FQGTGA. CDR3 nucleotides: TGTGCCACTAAAACAGGGGCCTTAGCCGGGGAGCTGGTTTTT. Its protein is CATKTGALAGELVF.

The rearrangement links TRBV5-1 to TRBJ2-5, with D unclear. Germline-derived CDR1 and CDR2 are SGHRS and YFSETQ. Trimming shortened V by 6 bases and J by 5 bases, and 20 bases separated the two germline ends. The CDR3 covers 15 residues. CDR3 nucleotide sequence: TGCGCCAGCAAAGTTCAGCCCCATAGTGGGGAGACCCAGTACTTC. Amino acids: CASKVQPHSGETQYF.

This clone occurred many times. The chain recombines TRBV10-2 with TRBJ2-1; 9 positions agree with TRBD1. CDR3 length equals 14 residues. The V gene's germline CDR1 is WSHSY and CDR2 SAAADI. After removal of 4 bases from V and 8 bases from J, the junction contained 6 bases not matched to a gene. Written as DNA, the CDR3 is TGCGCCAGCAGTGCCGGGACAGGGATGGATGAGCAGTTCTTC. Translated, it gives CASSAGTGMDEQFF.